This entry concerns a single TCR beta chain. The antigen is undetermined. This sample was included in a study of graft-versus-host responses after intestinal transplantation. Background on the study: Recipients across the board were started on anti-thymocyte globulin induction, then kept on tacrolimus and steroids for about 3 years.

TCRdb keeps only in-frame clones here, not all; method: immunoSEQ multiplex PCR. The repertoire holds 85,000 to 90,000 clones, 90% seen once, with approximately 0.11% in the top ten. The J segment lost 1 base and the V segment lost 4 bases, leaving 12 bases of the junction unmatched. Germline CDR1 reads SGHRS; CDR2 reads YFSETQ. This CDR3 is built from 17 residues. Study-wide results and limits: The study found high graft-versus-host to host-versus-graft clonal ratios in allografts of patients with graft-donor T cell macrochimerism. Recipient marrow showed GvH clones, some seen first in ileum or blood.

This sequence was found in a human donor who received an intestinal transplant. This sample comprised unstimulated CD4+ T cells sorted from spleen or lymph node cells, obtained before intestinal transplant. The chain couples TRBV5-1 to TRBJ1-2; 8 bases match TRBD1. This chain's CDR3 is CASSQDRGGFGNYGYTF. As DNA, the CDR3 is TGCGCCAGCAGCCAAGACAGGGGTGGGTTTGGTAACTATGGCTACACCTTC. The full variable domain, with the rest looked up from reference TRBV5-1 and TRBJ1-2, is KAGVTQTPRYLIKTRGQQVTLSCSPISGHRSVSWYQQTPGQGLQFLFEYFSETQRNKGNFPGRFSGRQFSNSRSEMNVSTLELGDSALYLCASSQDRGGFGNYGYTFGSGTRLTVV.